This TCR beta chain was identified in a study of technical replicates of blood from a few donors. From germline, CDR1 is MNHNS and CDR2 SASEGT. Germline trimming cut 6 bases from V and 7 bases from J; bases unmatched to any gene: 4. CDR3 length equals 14 residues. The table came from immunoSEQ multiplex PCR; TCRdb's copy has only in-frame clones and leaves some out. The data show around 53,000 clones, with about 82% seen just once and 5.6% held by the top ten. Sequencing was performed on PBMCs. The rearrangement links TRBV6-1 to TRBJ2-2, with 11 nucleotides matching TRBD2. The TCR was taken from a human donor in good health. Some clones in this sample may be carry-over from other donors' samples. The CDR3, as DNA: TGTGCCAGCAGGACTAGCGGGAAGGGCGGGGAGCTGTTTTTT. Its protein is CASRTSGKGGELFF.